The sequence of this T cell receptor (beta chain) was determined in a study of shared clonotypes between healthy human individuals. Germline CDR1 reads SQVTM; CDR2 reads ANQGSEA. Deletions cut 2 bases from V and 2 bases from J, with 10 bases between. The CDR3 sequence is 13 residues long. The naive CD8 subset, CD45RO-negative cells positively selected for CCR7, excluded terminally differentiated effector memory CD45RA+ cells. There were no recent acute infections or vaccinations among the donors, who were healthy HIV-negative adults. Only in-frame clones appear in the TCRdb table, and some are missing; sequencing was by immunoSEQ multiplex PCR. The table records almost 700,000 clones, 90% to 95% of them present only once.

This TCR derives from a young man in good health. This chain links TRBV29-1 with TRBJ2-7; D not certain. The sample was naive CD8+ T cells sorted from blood. This chain's CDR3 is CSVESQTTYEQYF. The CDR3 bases are TGCAGCGTTGAATCACAGACCACCTACGAGCAGTACTTC.